The rows below give T cell receptor beta chains drawn from one sample of a study of cytomegalovirus exposure and HLA in healthy donors. The data were produced by immunoSEQ multiplex PCR, yet TCRdb's version contains in-frame clones alone and is incomplete. The repertoire table contains about 200,000 clones. Sequencing was performed on PBMCs. The source is a boy between 5 and 17 years old in good health and CMV-seronegative. CDR3s include the opening cysteine and the closing phenylalanine or tryptophan. A D gene is named only where the DNA matches it firmly.

V,D,J,CDR3,DNA
TRBV11-2,TRBD2,TRBJ2-3,CASSSRGTSGTDTQYF,TGTGCCAGCAGCTCGAGGGGGACTAGCGGCACAGATACGCAGTATTTT
TRBV7-9,-,TRBJ2-7,CASSLALGQTYEQYF,TGTGCCAGCAGCTTAGCCCTAGGACAGACATACGAGCAGTACTTC
TRBV4-3,TRBD1,TRBJ1-5,CASSQDVNRGRNNQPQHF,TGCGCCAGCAGCCAAGACGTTAACAGGGGGCGGAACAATCAGCCCCAGCATTTT
TRBV7-8,TRBD1,TRBJ2-7,CASGTEFIQQYF,TGTGCCAGCGGGACAGAATTTATCCAGCAGTACTTC
TRBV7-3,TRBD2,TRBJ2-1,CASSQPGGEQFF,TGTGCCAGCAGCCAACCGGGGGGTGAGCAGTTCTTC
TRBV6-6,TRBD1,TRBJ1-1,CASSPGQGKTEAFF,TGTGCCAGCAGCCCGGGACAGGGAAAAACTGAAGCTTTCTTT
TRBV7-2,-,TRBJ2-5,CASSLVISPGETQYF,TGTGCCAGCAGCTTAGTTATCAGCCCAGGGGAGACCCAGTACTTC
TRBV5-6,TRBD1,TRBJ2-7,CASSPGTGVYEQYF,TGTGCCAGCAGCCCCGGGACAGGGGTCTACGAGCAGTACTTC
TRBV5-4,-,TRBJ1-1,CASSLGAGNTEAFF,TGTGCCAGCAGCTTGGGGGCGGGTAACACTGAAGCTTTCTTT
TRBV6-6,TRBD1,TRBJ2-7,CASSSPRGRFEQYF,TGTGCCAGCAGTTCCCCCAGGGGGCGGTTCGAGCAGTACTTC
TRBV6-5,TRBD2,TRBJ2-3,CASTLTSGVDTQYF,TGTGCCAGCACCCTGACTAGCGGGGTGGATACGCAGTATTTT
TRBV5-4,-,TRBJ1-2,CASSGGNYGYTF,TGTGCCAGCAGCGGGGGCAACTATGGCTACACCTTC
TRBV6-1,TRBD1,TRBJ1-5,CASSERDRTFSNQPQHF,TGTGCCAGCAGTGAACGGGACAGGACATTTAGCAATCAGCCCCAGCATTTT
TRBV5-1,-,TRBJ2-1,CASSFSGGPNEQFF,TGCGCCAGCAGCTTTTCGGGGGGCCCTAATGAGCAGTTCTTC
TRBV6-1,-,TRBJ1-6,CASRIQLESPLHF,TGTGCCAGCAGGATTCAGCTAGAGTCACCCCTCCACTTT
TRBV2,-,TRBJ2-2,CASSVGGLNTGELFF,TGTGCCAGCTCGGTAGGAGGATTGAACACCGGGGAGCTGTTTTTT
TRBV6-5,-,TRBJ1-1,CASSYSSIATEAFF,TGTGCCAGCAGTTACTCAAGCATAGCCACTGAAGCTTTCTTT
TRBV7-2,-,TRBJ1-4,CASSLESHNQGVEKLFF,TGTGCCAGCAGCTTAGAGTCCCACAACCAGGGCGTTGAAAAACTGTTTTTT
TRBV14,TRBD1,TRBJ1-4,CASSQDWQGGREKLFF,TGTGCCAGCAGCCAAGATTGGCAGGGGGGTCGTGAAAAACTGTTTTTT
TRBV6-1,-,TRBJ1-3,CASSGKVYSALVSGNTIYF,TGTGCCAGCAGTGGGAAAGTTTACAGTGCATTGGTCTCTGGAAACACCATATATTTT